This T cell receptor (beta chain) was identified during a study of cytomegalovirus exposure and HLA in healthy donors. Germline V lookup: CDR1 MNHEY, CDR2 SMNVEV (reference sequence). The CDR3 totals 16 residues. After removal of 3 bases from V and 6 bases from J, the junction contained 7 bases not matched to a gene. The method was immunoSEQ multiplex PCR; TCRdb's version includes in-frame clones alone and lacks a portion of them. The sample records some 140,000 clones, 86% being singletons. This TCR came from a human donor in good health. The specimen sequenced was PBMCs. V and J are TRBV27 and TRBJ2-1, with TRBD2 identical over 11 bases. In nucleotides, the CDR3 is TGTGCCAGCAGTTTGGTACTAGCGGGAGTTGGCAATGAGCAGTTCTTC. Encoded protein: CASSLVLAGVGNEQFF.